One sample yielded the 5 T cell receptor beta chains listed below, sequenced in a study of T cell clonotyping in hematopoietic cell transplantation. Sequencing was performed with immunoSEQ multiplex PCR; in TCRdb, only in-frame clones are kept and a portion is missing. Of approximately 1,300 clones in the sample, approximately 96% were seen once. The sample in question was PBMCs, obtained 180 days after allogeneic stem cell transplant. All receptors derive from a male patient aged 50 to 59 who had an allogeneic stem cell transplant from a related donor, so the T cells may come from the graft donor. Some clones in this sample may be carry-over from other donors' samples.

The V gene is TRBV6-1, the J gene TRBJ1-1, with D tentatively TRBD1 (5 bases). This CDR3 spans 13 amino acids. Germline V gene data show CDR1 as MNHNS and CDR2 as SASEGT. The V and J ends lost 2 bases and 5 bases respectively, with 9 bases between them. As DNA, the CDR3 is TGTGCCAGCAGTGAATATAGGACAACTGAAGCTTTCTTT. This gives the protein CASSEYRTTEAFF.

V is TRBV28 and J is TRBJ1-1; D may be TRBD1 (6 bases). Germline V lookup: CDR1 MDHEN, CDR2 SYDVKM. The CDR3 has 14 residues. The V gene lost 7 bases and the J gene lost 0 bases, with 12 bases spanning the gap. CDR3 DNA sequence: TGTGCCAGCATCTCGACAGGAGTGAACACTGAAGCTTTCTTT. Translation: CASISTGVNTEAFF.

The rearrangement joins TRBV7-2 to TRBJ2-5; 9 nucleotides align to TRBD2. The CDR3 contains 14 residues. V dropped 5 bases and J dropped 1; count of bases not matched to a gene: 2. CDR1 and CDR2 (germline): SGHTA, FQGNSA. DNA for the CDR3: TGTGCCAGCAGCCCAGCGGGGGGCCAAGAGACCCAGTACTTC. The encoded protein is CASSPAGGQETQYF.

This chain joins TRBV2 and TRBJ2-7; possible D gene TRBD1, 5 bases. The CDR3 has 12 amino acids. Germline V gene data show CDR1 as SNHLY and CDR2 as FYNNEI. Trimming removed 5 bases at V and 6 bases at J, with 11 bases between. The CDR3 region is CASSSQGTEQYF. CDR3 bases: TGTGCCAGCAGTTCCCAGGGAACCGAGCAGTACTTC.

The chain recombines TRBV10-3 with TRBJ2-2, with D unresolved. The CDR3 is made up of 15 amino acids. Deletions cut 3 bases from V and 0 bases from J, with 8 bases between. Germline assignment: CDR1 ENHRY and CDR2 SYGVKD. CDR3 region: CAISEDGSNTGELFF. The CDR3 bases are TGTGCCATCAGTGAAGACGGATCGAACACCGGGGAGCTGTTTTTT.